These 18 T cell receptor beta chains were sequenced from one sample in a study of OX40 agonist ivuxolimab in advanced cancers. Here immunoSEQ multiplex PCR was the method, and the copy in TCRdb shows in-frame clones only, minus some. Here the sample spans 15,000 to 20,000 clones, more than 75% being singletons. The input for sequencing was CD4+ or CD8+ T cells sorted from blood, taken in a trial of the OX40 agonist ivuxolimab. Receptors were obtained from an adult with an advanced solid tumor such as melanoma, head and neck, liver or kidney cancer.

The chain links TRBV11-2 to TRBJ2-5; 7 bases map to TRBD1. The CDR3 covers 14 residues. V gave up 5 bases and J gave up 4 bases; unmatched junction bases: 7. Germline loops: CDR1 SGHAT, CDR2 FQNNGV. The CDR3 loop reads CASSGMTGLETQYF. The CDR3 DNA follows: TGTGCCAGCAGCGGTATGACAGGGTTAGAGACCCAGTACTTC.

The CDR3 region has the DNA TGTGCCAGCTCACCCGACTCCCTTGTAACCGGGGAGCTGTTTTTT. This sequence encodes CASSPDSLVTGELFF. This chain joins TRBV18 and TRBJ2-2, with D uncertain. Germline CDR1 is KGHSH and CDR2 is LQKENI. The V end lost 3 bases, the J end lost 5 bases, and 13 bases lay between the germline ends. The CDR3 covers 15 residues. Using reference TRBV18 and TRBJ2-2 for the parts outside the CDR3, the full variable domain is NAGVMQNPRHLVRRRGQEARLRCSPMKGHSHVYWYRQLPEEGLKFMVYLQKENIIDESGMPKERFSAEFPKEGPSILRIQQVVRGDSAAYFCASSPDSLVTGELFFGEGSRLTVL.

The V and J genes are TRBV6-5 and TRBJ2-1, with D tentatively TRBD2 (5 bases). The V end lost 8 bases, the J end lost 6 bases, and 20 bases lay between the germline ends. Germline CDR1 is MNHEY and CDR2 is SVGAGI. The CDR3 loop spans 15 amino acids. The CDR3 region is CASWPDFFGGNEQFF. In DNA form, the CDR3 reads TGTGCCAGCTGGCCCGACTTTTTTGGAGGCAATGAGCAGTTCTTC.

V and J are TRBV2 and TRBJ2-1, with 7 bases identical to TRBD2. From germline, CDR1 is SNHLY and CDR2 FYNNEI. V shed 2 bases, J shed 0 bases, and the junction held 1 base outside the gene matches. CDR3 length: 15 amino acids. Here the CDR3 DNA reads TGTGCCAGCAGTGAAACTAGCGTCTCCTACAATGAGCAGTTCTTC. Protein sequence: CASSETSVSYNEQFF.

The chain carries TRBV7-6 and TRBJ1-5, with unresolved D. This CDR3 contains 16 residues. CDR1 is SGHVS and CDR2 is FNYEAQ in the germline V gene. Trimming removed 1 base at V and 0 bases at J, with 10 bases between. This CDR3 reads CASSLGTIDSNQPQHF. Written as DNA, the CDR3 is TGTGCCAGCAGCTTAGGTACGATAGATAGCAATCAGCCCCAGCATTTT.

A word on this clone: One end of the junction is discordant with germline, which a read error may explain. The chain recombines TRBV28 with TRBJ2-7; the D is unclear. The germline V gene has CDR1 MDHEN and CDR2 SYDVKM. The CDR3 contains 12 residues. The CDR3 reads CASSLYGYEQYF. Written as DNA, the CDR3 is TGTGCCAGCAGCTTATACGGGTACGAGCAGTACTTC.

CDR3 loop: CSVELAGAYEQYF. The CDR3 DNA sequence: TGCAGCGTTGAATTAGCGGGAGCCTACGAGCAGTACTTC. The rearrangement links TRBV29-1 to TRBJ2-7, with TRBD2 identical over 9 bases. Germline V lookup: CDR1 SQVTM, CDR2 ANQGSEA. V was pared by 2 bases and J by 2 bases, with 1 base of the junction left unmatched. The CDR3 runs 13 residues.

The CDR3 sequence is CASSQDVAGVGIVTQYF. DNA for the CDR3: TGTGCCAGCAGCCAAGATGTCGCGGGAGTGGGGATTGTTACGCAGTATTTT. The rearrangement uses TRBV4-2 and TRBJ2-3; 7 nucleotides agree with TRBD2. Per germline, CDR1 LGHNA and CDR2 YNFKEQ. The CDR3 is 17 residues long. After removal of 0 bases from V and 8 bases from J, the junction contained 14 bases not matched to a gene.

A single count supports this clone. For the CDR3, the DNA is TGTGCCAGCAGCTCTCCTAGCGGGAACCCCTACGAGCAGTACTTC. It translates to CASSSPSGNPYEQYF. This chain uses TRBV13 with TRBJ2-7; 9 positions match TRBD2. Germline values: CDR1 PRHDT, CDR2 FYEKMQ (reference sequence). CDR3 length: 15 residues. Trimming took 4 bases from V and 2 from J; bases not matched to a gene: 6. The variable domain in full, completed from reference TRBV13 and TRBJ2-7, reads AAGVIQSPRHLIKEKRETATLKCYPIPRHDTVYWYQQGPGQDPQFLISFYEKMQSDKGSIPDRFSAQQFSDYHSELNMSSLELGDSALYFCASSSPSGNPYEQYFGPGTRLTVT.

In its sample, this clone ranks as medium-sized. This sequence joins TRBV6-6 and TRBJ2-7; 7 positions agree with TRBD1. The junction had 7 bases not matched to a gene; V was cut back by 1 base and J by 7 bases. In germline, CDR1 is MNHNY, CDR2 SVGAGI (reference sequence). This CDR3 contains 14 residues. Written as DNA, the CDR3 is TGTGCCAGCAGTTACTTCAGACAGGGTGGAGAGCAGTACTTC. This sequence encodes CASSYFRQGGEQYF.

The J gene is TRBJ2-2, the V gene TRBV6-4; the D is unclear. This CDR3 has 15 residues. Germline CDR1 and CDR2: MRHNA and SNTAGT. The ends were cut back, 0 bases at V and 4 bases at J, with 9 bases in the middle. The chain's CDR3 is CASSDSLFSTGELFF. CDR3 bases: TGTGCCAGCAGTGACTCCCTTTTCAGCACCGGGGAGCTGTTTTTT.

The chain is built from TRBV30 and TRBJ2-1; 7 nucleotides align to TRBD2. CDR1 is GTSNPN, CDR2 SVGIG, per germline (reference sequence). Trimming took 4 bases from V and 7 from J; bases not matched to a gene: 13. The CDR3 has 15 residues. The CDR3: CAWIAGSGWSNEQFF. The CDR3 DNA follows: TGTGCCTGGATTGCGGGTAGCGGGTGGTCGAATGAGCAGTTCTTC. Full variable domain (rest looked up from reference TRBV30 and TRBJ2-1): SQTIHQWPATLVQPVGSPLSLECTVEGTSNPNLYWYRQAAGRGLQLLFYSVGIGQISSEVPQNLSASRPQDRQFILSSKKLLLSDSGFYLCAWIAGSGWSNEQFFGPGTRLTVL.

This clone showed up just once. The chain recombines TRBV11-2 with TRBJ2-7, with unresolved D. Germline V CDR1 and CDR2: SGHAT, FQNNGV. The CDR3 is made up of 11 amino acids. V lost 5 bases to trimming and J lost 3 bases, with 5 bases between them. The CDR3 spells CASSADYEQYF. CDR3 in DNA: TGTGCCAGCAGCGCAGACTACGAGCAGTACTTC. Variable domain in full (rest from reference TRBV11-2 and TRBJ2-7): EAGVAQSPRYKIIEKRQSVAFWCNPISGHATLYWYQQILGQGPKLLIQFQNNGVVDDSQLPKDRFSAERLKGVDSTLKIQPAKLEDSAVYLCASSADYEQYFGPGTRLTVT.

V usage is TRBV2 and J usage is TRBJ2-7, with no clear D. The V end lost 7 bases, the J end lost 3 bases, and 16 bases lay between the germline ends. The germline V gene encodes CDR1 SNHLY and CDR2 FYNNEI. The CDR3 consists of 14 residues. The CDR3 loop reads CASTRTYPLYEQYF. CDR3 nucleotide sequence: TGTGCCAGCACCCGGACGTACCCCCTCTACGAGCAGTACTTC.

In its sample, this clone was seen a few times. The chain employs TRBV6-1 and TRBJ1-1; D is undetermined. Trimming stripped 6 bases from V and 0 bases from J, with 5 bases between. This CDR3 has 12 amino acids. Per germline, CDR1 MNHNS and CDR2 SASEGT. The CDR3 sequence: CASRTLNTEAFF. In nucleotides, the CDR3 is TGTGCCAGCAGGACACTGAACACTGAAGCTTTCTTT.

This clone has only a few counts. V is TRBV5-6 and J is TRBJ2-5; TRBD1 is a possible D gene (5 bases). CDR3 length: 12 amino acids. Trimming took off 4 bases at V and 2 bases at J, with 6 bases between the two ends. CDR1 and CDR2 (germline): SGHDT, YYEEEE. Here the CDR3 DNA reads TGTGCCAGCAGCAGGACACAAGAGACCCAGTACTTC. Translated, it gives CASSRTQETQYF. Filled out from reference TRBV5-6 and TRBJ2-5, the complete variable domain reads DAGVTQSPTHLIKTRGQQVTLRCSPKSGHDTVSWYQQALGQGPQFIFQYYEEEERQRGNFPDRFSGHQFPNYSSELNVNALLLGDSALYLCASSRTQETQYFGPGTRLLVL.

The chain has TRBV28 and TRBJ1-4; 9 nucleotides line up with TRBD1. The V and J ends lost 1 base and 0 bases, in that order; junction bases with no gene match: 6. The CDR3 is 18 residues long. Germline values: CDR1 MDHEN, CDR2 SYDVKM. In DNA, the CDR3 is TGTGCCAGCAGTTTATATGGACAGGGGCCCTCAACTAATGAAAAACTGTTTTTT. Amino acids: CASSLYGQGPSTNEKLFF. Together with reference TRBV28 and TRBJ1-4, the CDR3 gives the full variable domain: DVKVTQSSRYLVKRTGEKVFLECVQDMDHENMFWYRQDPGLGLRLIYFSYDVKMKEKGDIPEGYSVSREKKERFSLILESASTNQTSMYLCASSLYGQGPSTNEKLFFGSGTQLSVL.

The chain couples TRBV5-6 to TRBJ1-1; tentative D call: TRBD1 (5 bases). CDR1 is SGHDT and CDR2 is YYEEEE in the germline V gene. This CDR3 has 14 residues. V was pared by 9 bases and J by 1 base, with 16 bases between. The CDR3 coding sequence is TGTGCCACCACCCGGGGCGCAGGGAACACTGAAGCTTTCTTT. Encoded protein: CATTRGAGNTEAFF.